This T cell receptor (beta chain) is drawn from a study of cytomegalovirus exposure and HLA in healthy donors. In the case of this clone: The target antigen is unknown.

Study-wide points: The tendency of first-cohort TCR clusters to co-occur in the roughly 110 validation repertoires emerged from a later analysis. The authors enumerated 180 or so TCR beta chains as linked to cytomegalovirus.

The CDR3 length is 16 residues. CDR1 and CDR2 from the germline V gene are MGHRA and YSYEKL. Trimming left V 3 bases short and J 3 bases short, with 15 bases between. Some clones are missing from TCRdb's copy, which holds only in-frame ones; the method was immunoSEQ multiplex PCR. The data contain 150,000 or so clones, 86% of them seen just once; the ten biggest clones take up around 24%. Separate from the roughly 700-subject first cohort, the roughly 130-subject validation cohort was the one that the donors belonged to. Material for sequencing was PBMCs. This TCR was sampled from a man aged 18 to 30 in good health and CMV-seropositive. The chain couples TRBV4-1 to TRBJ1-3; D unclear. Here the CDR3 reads CASSQAAVTGGNTIYF. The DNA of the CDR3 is TGCGCCAGCAGCCAGGCCGCGGTGACGGGTGGAAACACCATATATTTT.